A selection of T cell receptor beta chains follows, all from one sample in a study of T cells in Graves' hyperthyroidism and ophthalmopathy. TCRdb re-derived calls from the multiplex PCR reads in MiXCR, one entry per CDR3 protein. This table has roughly 800,000 distinct CDR3 sequences, 38% appearing once. What was sequenced was blood. These receptors all stem from a man aged 18-30 years with Graves' hyperthyroidism. Both conserved end residues are part of each CDR3. Clone size appears in some rows only: once, few, many, or a class for an expanded clone.

TRBJ1-2 . TRBV12-3/TRBV12-4 CASSLWRPGGSYGYTF
TRBJ1-2 . TRBV7-9 CASSPNFRTGEGYTF
TRBJ1-6 many TRBV20-1 CSARASVSPLHF
TRBJ1-1 . TRBV12-3/TRBV12-4 CASIGQGGYTEAFF
TRBJ2-6 . TRBV14 CASSYSADGANVLTF
TRBJ1-1 many TRBV5-1 CASSAGSGTEAFF
TRBJ2-5 few TRBV11-2 CASSLDPRTTNRGTQYF
TRBJ2-5 many TRBV9 CASSVDGGQETQYF
TRBJ2-5 few TRBV5-5 CASARRTEEETQYF
TRBJ1-1 few TRBV12-3/TRBV12-4 CASTLTSTMNTEAFF
TRBJ1-2 many TRBV29-1 CSVDPGMGYGYTF
TRBJ2-7 . TRBV15 CATSREAEGLNEQYF
TRBJ2-7 many TRBV29-1 CSVEEGVDEQYF
TRBJ2-5 . TRBV7-2 CASGPLETDQETQYF
TRBJ2-2 few TRBV7-8 CASSLGGTTWELFF
TRBJ2-7 few TRBV20-1 CSARGEIKGARSYEQYF
TRBJ2-7 . TRBV5-1 CANSFYTGGAYEQYF
TRBJ1-2 . TRBV19 CASSPWTGSNYGYTF
TRBJ1-6 many TRBV6-6 CASRDRGVSPLHF